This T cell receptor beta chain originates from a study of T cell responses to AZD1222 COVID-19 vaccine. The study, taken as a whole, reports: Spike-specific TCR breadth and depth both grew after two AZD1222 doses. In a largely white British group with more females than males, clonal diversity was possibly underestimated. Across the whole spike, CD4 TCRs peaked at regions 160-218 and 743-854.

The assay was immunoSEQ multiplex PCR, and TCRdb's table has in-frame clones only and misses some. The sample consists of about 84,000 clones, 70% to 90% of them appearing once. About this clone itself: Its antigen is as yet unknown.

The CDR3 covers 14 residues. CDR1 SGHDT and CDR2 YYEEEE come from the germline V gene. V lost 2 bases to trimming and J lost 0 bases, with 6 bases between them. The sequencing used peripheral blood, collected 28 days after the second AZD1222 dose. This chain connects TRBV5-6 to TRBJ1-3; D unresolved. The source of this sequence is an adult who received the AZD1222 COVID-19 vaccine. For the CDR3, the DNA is TGTGCCAGCAGCTTAAAGGGCTCTGGAAACACCATATATTTT. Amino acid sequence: CASSLKGSGNTIYF.